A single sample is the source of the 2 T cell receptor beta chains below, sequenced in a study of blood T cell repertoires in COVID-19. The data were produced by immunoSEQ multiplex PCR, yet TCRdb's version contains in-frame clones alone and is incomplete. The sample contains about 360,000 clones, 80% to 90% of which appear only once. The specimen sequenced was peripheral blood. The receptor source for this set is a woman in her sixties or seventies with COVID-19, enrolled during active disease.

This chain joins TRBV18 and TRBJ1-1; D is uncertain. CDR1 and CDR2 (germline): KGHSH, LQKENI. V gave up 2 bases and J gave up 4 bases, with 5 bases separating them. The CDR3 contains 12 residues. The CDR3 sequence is CASSPGSTEAFF. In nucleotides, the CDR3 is TGTGCCAGCTCACCAGGGAGCACTGAAGCTTTCTTT.

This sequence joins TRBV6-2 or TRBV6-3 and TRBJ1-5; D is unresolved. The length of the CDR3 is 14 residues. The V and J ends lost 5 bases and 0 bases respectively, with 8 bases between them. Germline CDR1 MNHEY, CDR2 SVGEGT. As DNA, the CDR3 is TGTGCCAGCAGTGCCGGAGGTAGCAATCAGCCCCAGCATTTT. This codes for CASSAGGSNQPQHF.